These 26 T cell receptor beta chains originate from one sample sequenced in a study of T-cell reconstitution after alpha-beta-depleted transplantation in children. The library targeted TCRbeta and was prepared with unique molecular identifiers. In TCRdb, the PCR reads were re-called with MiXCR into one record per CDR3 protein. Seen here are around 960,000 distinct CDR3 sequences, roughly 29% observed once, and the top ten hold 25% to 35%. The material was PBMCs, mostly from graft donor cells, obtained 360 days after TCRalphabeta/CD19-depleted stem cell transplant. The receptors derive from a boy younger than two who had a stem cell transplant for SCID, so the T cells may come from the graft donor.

CDR3 region: CASSFGRSNEQFF. In DNA, the CDR3 is TGTGCCAGCAGTTTTGGACGGTCCAATGAGCAGTTCTTC. V usage is TRBV12-3 or TRBV12-4 and J usage is TRBJ2-1, with no clear D. The CDR3 sequence is 13 residues long. Trimming shortened V by 3 bases and J by 6 bases, and 9 bases separated the two germline ends.

The CDR3 loop reads CASSPKNNEQFF. The CDR3 DNA sequence: TGTGCCAGCTCACCTAAGAACAATGAGCAGTTCTTC. The chain combines TRBV18 with TRBJ2-1; D is unclear. Trimming took 3 bases from V and 5 from J, leaving 5 bases between them. Germline loops: CDR1 KGHSH, CDR2 LQKENI. The CDR3 extends over 12 amino acids.

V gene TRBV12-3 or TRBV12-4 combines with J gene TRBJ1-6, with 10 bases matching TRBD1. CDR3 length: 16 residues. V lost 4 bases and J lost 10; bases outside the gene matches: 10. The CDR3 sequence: CASSSTSGTGVSPLHF. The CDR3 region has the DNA TGTGCCAGCAGTTCTACTTCCGGGACAGGGGTGTCACCCCTCCACTTT.

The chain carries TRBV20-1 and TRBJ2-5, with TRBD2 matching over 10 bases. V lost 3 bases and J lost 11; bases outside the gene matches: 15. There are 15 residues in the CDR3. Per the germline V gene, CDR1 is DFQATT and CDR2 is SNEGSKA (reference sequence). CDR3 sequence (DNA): TGCAGTGCTAGCGCAAACAGCGGGGGGGCTCTTCGACAGTACTTC. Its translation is CSASANSGGALRQYF.

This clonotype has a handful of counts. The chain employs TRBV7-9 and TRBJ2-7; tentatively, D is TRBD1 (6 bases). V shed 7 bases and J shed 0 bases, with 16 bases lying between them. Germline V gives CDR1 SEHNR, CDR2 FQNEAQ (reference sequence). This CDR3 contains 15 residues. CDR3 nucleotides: TGTGCCAGCACGACGACCGGGACACCCTCCTACGAGCAGTACTTC. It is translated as CASTTTGTPSYEQYF.

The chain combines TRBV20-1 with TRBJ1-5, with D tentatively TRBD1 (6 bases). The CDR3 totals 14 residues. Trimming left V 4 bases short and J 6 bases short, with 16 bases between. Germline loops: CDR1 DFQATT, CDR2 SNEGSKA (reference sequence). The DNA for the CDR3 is TGCAGTGCTAAGAAGGGGGAACTGGGTCAGCCCCAGCATTTT. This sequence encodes CSAKKGELGQPQHF.

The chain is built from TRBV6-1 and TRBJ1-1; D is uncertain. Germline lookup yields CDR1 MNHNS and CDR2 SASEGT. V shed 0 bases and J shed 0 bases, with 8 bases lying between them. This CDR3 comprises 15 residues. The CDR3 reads CASSEAPRMNTEAFF. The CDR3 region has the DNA TGTGCCAGCAGTGAAGCTCCCCGAATGAACACTGAAGCTTTCTTT.

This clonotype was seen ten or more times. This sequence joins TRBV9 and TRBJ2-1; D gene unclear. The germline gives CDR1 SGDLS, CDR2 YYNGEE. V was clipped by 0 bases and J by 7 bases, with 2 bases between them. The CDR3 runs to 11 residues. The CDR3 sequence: CASSVANEQFF. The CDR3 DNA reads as TGTGCCAGCAGCGTAGCGAATGAGCAGTTCTTC.

The CDR3 nucleotides are TGTGCCAGCAGGACAACCGGGACCCAGTTCAATGAGCAGTTCTTC. Translation gives CASRTTGTQFNEQFF. This rearrangement joins TRBV12-3 or TRBV12-4 to TRBJ2-1, with D perhaps being TRBD1 or TRBD2 (5 bases each). Trimming took off 6 bases at V and 6 bases at J, with 18 bases between the two ends. The CDR3 contains 15 residues.

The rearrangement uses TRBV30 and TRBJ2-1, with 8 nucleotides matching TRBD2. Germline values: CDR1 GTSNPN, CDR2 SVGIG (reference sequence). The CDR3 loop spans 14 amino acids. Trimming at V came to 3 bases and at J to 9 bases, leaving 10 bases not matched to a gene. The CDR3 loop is CAWRTSGGWGEQFF. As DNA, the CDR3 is TGTGCCTGGAGAACAAGCGGGGGATGGGGTGAGCAGTTCTTC.

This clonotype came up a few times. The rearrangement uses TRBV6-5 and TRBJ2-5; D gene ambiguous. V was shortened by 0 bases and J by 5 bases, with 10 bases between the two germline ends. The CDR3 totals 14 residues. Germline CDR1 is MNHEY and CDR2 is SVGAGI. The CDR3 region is CASSYSRKAETQYF. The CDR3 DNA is TGTGCCAGCAGTTACTCGAGGAAGGCGGAGACCCAGTACTTC.

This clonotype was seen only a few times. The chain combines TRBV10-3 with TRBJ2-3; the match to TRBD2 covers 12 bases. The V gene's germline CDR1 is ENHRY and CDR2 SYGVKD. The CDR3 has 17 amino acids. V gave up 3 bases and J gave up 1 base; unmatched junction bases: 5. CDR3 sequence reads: CAISDSRTSGGTDTQYF. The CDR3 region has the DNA TGTGCCATCAGTGATTCCCGGACTAGCGGGGGCACAGATACGCAGTATTTT.

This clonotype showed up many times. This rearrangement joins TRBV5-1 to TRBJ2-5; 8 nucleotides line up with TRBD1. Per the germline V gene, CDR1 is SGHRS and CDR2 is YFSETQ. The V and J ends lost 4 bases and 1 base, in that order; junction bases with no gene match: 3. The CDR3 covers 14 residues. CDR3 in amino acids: CASSLTGAQETQYF. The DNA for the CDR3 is TGCGCCAGCAGCCTGACAGGGGCCCAAGAGACCCAGTACTTC.

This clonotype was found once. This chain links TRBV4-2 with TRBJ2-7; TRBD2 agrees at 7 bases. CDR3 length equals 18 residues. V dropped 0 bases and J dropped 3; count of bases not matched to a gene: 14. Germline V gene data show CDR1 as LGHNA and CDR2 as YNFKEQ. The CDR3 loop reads CASSQDWGPGGGNYEQYF. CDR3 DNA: TGTGCCAGCAGCCAAGATTGGGGCCCGGGCGGGGGTAACTACGAGCAGTACTTC.

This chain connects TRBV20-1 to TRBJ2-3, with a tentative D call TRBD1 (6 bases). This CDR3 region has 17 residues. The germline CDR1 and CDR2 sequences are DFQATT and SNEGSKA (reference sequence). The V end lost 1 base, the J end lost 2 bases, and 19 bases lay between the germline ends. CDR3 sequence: CSARGMGAPLSTDTQYF. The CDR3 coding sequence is TGCAGTGCTAGAGGGATGGGGGCCCCCCTCTCCACAGATACGCAGTATTTT.

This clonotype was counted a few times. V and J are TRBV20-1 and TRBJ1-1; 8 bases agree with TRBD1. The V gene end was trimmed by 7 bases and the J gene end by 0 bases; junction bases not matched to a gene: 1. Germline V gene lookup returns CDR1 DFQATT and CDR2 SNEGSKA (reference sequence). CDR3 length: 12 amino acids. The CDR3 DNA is TGCAGTGGACAGGGGATGAACACTGAAGCTTTCTTT. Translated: CSGQGMNTEAFF.

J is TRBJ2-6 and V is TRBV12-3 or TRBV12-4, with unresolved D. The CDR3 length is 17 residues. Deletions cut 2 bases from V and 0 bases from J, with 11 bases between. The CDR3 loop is CASSLRVGSSGANVLTF. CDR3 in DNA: TGTGCCAGCAGTTTAAGGGTGGGAAGCTCTGGGGCCAACGTCCTGACTTTC.

The CDR3, as DNA: TGCGCCAGCAGTCCGCCTCTGAACTTGCATTTT. This translates into CASSPPLNLHF. The chain carries TRBV23-1 and TRBJ1-5; D remains ambiguous. TRBV23-1 belongs to the ORF category, with a function that is uncertain. The length of the CDR3 is 11 residues. V lost 4 bases, J lost 15 bases, and 13 bases lay in between.

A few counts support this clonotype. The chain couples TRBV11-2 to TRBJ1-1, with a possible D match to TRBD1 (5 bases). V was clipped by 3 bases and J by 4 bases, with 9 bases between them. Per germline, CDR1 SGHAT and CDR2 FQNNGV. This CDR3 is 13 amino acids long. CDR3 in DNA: TGTGCCAGCAGCTTCGGGGGTTTCACTGAAGCTTTCTTT. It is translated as CASSFGGFTEAFF.

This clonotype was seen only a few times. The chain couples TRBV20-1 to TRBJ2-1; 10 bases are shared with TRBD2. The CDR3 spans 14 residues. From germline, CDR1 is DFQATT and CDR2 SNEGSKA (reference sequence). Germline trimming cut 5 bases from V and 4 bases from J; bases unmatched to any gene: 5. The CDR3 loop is CSAQAGGPYNEQFF. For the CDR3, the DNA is TGCAGTGCTCAAGCGGGGGGGCCTTACAATGAGCAGTTCTTC.

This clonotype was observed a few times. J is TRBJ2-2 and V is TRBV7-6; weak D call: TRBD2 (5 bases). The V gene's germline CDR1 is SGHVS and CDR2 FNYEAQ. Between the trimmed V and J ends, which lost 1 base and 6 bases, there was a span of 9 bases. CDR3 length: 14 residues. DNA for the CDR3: TGTGCCAGCAGCTTAGATAGCGCCTCCGGGGAGCTGTTTTTT. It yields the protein CASSLDSASGELFF.

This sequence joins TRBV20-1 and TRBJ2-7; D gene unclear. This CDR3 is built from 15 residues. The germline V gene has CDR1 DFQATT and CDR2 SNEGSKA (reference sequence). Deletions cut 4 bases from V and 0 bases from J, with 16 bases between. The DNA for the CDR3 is TGCAGTGCTATCAGGCCCCGTGAAGACTCCTACGAGCAGTACTTC. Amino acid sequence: CSAIRPREDSYEQYF.

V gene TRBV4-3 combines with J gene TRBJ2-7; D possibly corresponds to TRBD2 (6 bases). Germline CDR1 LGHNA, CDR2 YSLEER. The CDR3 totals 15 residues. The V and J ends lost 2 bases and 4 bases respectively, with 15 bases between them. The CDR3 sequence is CASSQLPGETYEQYF. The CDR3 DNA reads TGCGCCAGCAGCCAACTACCGGGAGAAACGTACGAGCAGTACTTC.

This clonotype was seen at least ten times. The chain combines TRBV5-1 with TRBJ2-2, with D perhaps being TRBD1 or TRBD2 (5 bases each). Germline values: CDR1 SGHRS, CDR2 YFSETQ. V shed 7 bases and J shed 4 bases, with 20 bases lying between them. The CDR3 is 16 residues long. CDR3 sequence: CASSWGSTDPTGELFF. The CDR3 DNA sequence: TGCGCCAGCTCCTGGGGGTCGACAGACCCCACCGGGGAGCTGTTTTTT.

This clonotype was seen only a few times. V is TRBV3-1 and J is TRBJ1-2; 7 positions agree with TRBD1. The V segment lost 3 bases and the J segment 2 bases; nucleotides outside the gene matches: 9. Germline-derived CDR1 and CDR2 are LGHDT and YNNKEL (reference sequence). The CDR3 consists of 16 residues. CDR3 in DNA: TGTGCCAGCAGCCAGCCGTCGGGACAGAGAAACTATGGCTACACCTTC. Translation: CASSQPSGQRNYGYTF.

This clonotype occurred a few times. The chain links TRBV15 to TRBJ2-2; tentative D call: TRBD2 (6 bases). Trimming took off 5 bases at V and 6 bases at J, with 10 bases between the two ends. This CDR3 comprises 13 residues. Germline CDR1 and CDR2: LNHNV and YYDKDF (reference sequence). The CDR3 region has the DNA TGTGCCACCAGCGGGGGAGGCCCCGGGGAGCTGTTTTTT. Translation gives CATSGGGPGELFF.